This T cell receptor (beta chain) is drawn from a study of blood T cell repertoires in COVID-19. Overall study: The United States, Italy and Spain supplied acute and convalescent COVID-19 samples. T cells, B-cell-depleted T cells, or PBMCs supplied cDNA or gDNA.

This CDR3 contains 18 residues. Germline assignment: CDR1 SGHNT and CDR2 YYREEE (reference sequence). In the study's own analysis: Nucleated cell number was recorded as an estimate derived from reference gene primer amplification. Libraries were prepared by immunoSEQ multiplex PCR; TCRdb keeps only in-frame clonotypes and omits some of them. That table supplies the V and J calls and clone size; D and trimming were determined from the DNA. Of about 210,000 clones in the sample, roughly 86% were seen once. This clone appeared a single time. At one of its ends the junction is not consistent with the germline gene, which may arise from a read error.

The TCR sequence derives from a woman aged 45-65 years with active or convalescent COVID-19. The rearrangement links TRBV5-4 to TRBJ2-1; 8 bases map to TRBD2. The sample was peripheral blood. As DNA, the CDR3 is TGTGCCAGCAGCTTGGCCGGGAGGGCCGGATTGGGGGTCGGGTCTAAGGTCTTC. Translation gives CASSLAGRAGLGVGSKVF.